This TCR beta chain was retrieved from a study of cytotoxic CD8 clonotypes in ibrutinib-treated CLL. Overall study context: Partial responses totalled about 24 and complete responses 2; after median about 67 months, roughly 14 remained remitted and approximately 12 progressed. Sequencing produced an average of about 260,000 productive templates and 94,082 productive rearrangements per sample. Findings of the study overall: The public clonotypes identified were infrequent and showed contraction or stability on treatment.

Measured with immunoSEQ multiplex PCR; TCRdb has only the in-frame clones, and not every one. The table has some 76,000 clones, roughly 80% seen once. As for this clone: Its antigen is still unknown.

The germline V gene has CDR1 SGDLS and CDR2 YYNGEE. The V end was cut by 0 bases, the J end by 3 bases, with 6 bases between. CDR3 length equals 14 residues. The sample consisted of PBMCs, taken after 24 months of ibrutinib treatment. The V and J genes are TRBV9 and TRBJ2-2, with D tentatively TRBD2 (5 bases). This TCR was sampled from a human donor with chronic lymphocytic leukemia. The CDR3 loop is CASSVVLDTGELFF. The DNA of the CDR3 is TGTGCCAGCAGCGTAGTACTAGACACCGGGGAGCTGTTTTTT.